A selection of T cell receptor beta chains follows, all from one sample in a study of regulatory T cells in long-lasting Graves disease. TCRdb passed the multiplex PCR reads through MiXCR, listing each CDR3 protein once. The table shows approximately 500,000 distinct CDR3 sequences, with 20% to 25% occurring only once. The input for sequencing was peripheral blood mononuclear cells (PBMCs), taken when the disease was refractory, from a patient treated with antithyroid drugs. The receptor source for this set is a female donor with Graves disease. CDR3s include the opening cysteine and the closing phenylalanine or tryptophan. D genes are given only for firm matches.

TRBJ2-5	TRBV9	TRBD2	CASSAPGGPETQYF
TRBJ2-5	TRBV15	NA	CATSRAGPRTETQYF
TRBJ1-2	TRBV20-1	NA	CSARVGIREGPDGYTF
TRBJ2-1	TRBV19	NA	CASRYREKGDEQFF
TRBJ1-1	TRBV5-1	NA	CASGEGTANTEAFF
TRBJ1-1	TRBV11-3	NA	CASGSGLENTEAFF
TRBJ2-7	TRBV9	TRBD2	CASSAPGGIEQYF
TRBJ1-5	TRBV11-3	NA	CASSLGDRRSNQPQHF
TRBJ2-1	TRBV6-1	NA	CASSERRGTAGNEQFF
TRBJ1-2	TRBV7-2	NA	CASSLDRTNYGYTF
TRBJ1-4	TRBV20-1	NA	CSAREGGLNEKLFF
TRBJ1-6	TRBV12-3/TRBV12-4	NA	CASSRKSYNSPLHF
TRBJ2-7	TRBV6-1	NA	CASSKPLRLVYEQYF